Listed below are T cell receptor beta chains from one sample, sequenced in a study of T-cell reconstitution after alpha-beta-depleted transplantation in children. TCRdb re-derived calls from the PCR reads in MiXCR, one entry per CDR3 protein. The sample yields 700,000 to 950,000 distinct CDR3 sequences, approximately 15% seen once. The source material was PBMCs, mostly from graft donor cells, sampled 360 days after TCRalphabeta/CD19-depleted stem cell transplant. The receptors here all came from a male patient aged 5 to 17 who had a stem cell transplant for acute lymphoblastic leukemia, so the T cells may come from the graft donor. Each CDR3 is given with its conserved first and last residue. D genes are given only for firm matches. A row's size may be missing; if present it is once, few, many or a size class.

v_call	j_call	clone_size	d_call	cdr3_aa	cdr3_nt
TRBV20-1	TRBJ2-3	many	-	CRGTLSTDTQYF	TGCAGGGGTACCCTTAGCACAGATACGCAGTATTTT
TRBV6-1	TRBJ2-2	-	TRBD2	CASGKRTSGPTGELFF	TGTGCCAGCGGCAAACGGACTAGCGGGCCTACCGGGGAGCTGTTTTTT
TRBV5-1	TRBJ2-7	-	-	CASSLDSGRWSSYEQYF	TGCGCCAGCAGCTTGGACTCGGGACGCTGGAGCTCCTACGAGCAGTACTTC
TRBV29-1	TRBJ2-2	-	-	CSVSGTHSSNTGELFF	TGCAGCGTTTCCGGGACTCACTCTTCGAACACCGGGGAGCTGTTTTTT
TRBV29-1	TRBJ1-1	few	-	CSVGREVAGAFF	TGCAGCGTAGGTAGGGAGGTTGCTGGAGCTTTCTTT
TRBV7-9	TRBJ2-1	many	TRBD2	CASSEGLAGVYEQFF	TGTGCCAGCAGCGAGGGACTAGCGGGAGTCTATGAGCAGTTCTTC
TRBV6-1	TRBJ1-5	-	TRBD1	CASTRYGQGSNQPQHF	TGTGCCAGCACCCGCTACGGACAGGGAAGCAATCAGCCCCAGCATTTT
TRBV20-1	TRBJ1-4	-	-	CSASLGEKLFF	TGCAGTGCTAGTTTGGGGGAAAAACTGTTTTTT
TRBV11-2	TRBJ2-1	few	TRBD2	CASSSRGTSGTPYNEQFF	TGTGCCAGCAGCTCCCGTGGGACTAGCGGGACACCCTACAATGAGCAGTTCTTC
TRBV18	TRBJ1-3	-	TRBD1	CASSPLPGQGSGNTIYF	TGTGCCAGCTCACCCTTGCCCGGACAGGGCTCAGGGAACACCATATATTTT
TRBV20-1	TRBJ2-7	once	TRBD1	CSARDLGTGGYDEQYF	TGCAGTGCTAGAGATCTCGGAACAGGGGGCTACGACGAGCAGTACTTC
TRBV7-3	TRBJ2-2	-	-	CASSHGPLVQNTGELFF	TGTGCCAGCAGTCATGGACCTCTTGTCCAGAACACCGGGGAGCTGTTTTTT
TRBV20-1	TRBJ2-3	-	TRBD2	CSAYASGTYTDTQYF	TGCAGTGCTTATGCTAGCGGGACTTACACAGATACGCAGTATTTT
TRBV5-1	TRBJ2-1	few	TRBD2	CASSLLREGPYNEQFF	TGCGCCAGCAGCTTGCTGCGGGAGGGCCCCTACAATGAGCAGTTCTTC
TRBV5-1	TRBJ2-2	-	-	CASSILGVVPNTGELFF	TGCGCCAGCAGCATCCTCGGGGTCGTCCCAAACACCGGGGAGCTGTTTTTT
TRBV20-1	TRBJ1-1	-	-	CSARGLPGTEGVRRAFF	TGCAGTGCTAGAGGGCTCCCGGGGACGGAAGGGGTGAGGAGGGCTTTCTTT
TRBV24-1	TRBJ2-2	few	-	CATSGASLIGELFF	TGTGCCACCAGTGGGGCTAGCCTGATCGGGGAGCTGTTTTTT
TRBV12-3/TRBV12-4	TRBJ2-4	few	-	CASSFSGVRAGEHF	TGTGCCAGCAGTTTTAGTGGGGTCAGGGCAGGTGAGCACTTC
TRBV7-9	TRBJ2-5	few	-	CASSLAPQPSQETQYF	TGTGCCAGCAGCTTAGCACCGCAGCCAAGTCAAGAGACCCAGTACTTC
TRBV25-1	TRBJ2-1	-	TRBD2	CASSELEASGVWEQFF	TGTGCCAGCAGTGAATTAGAGGCTAGCGGAGTTTGGGAGCAGTTCTTC
TRBV25-1	TRBJ2-5	many	-	CASSESRQVRETQYF	TGTGCCAGCAGTGAATCAAGGCAGGTCCGGGAGACCCAGTACTTC